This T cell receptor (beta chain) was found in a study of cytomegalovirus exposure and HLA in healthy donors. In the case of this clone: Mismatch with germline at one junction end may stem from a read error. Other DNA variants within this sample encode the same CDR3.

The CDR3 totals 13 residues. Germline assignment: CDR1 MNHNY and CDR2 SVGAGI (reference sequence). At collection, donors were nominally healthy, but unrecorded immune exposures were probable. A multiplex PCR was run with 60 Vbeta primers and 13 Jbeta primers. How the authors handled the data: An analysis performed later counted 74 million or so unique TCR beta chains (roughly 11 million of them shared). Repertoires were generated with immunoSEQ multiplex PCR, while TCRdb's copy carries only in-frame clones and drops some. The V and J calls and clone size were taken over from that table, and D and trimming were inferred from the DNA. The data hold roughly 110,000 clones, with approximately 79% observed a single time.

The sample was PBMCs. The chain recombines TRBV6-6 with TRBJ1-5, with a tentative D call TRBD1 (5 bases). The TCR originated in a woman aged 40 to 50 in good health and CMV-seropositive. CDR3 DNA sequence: TGTGCCAGCAGCTCCCCTCCGACAGAGAGAGATAATTTT. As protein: CASSSPPTERDNF.